This T cell receptor (beta chain) appears in the sequencing data of a study of tumor-infiltrating lymphocytes in primary liver carcinoma. For each extraction, RNA and DNA were obtained together from around 18-30 mg of unsorted bulk tissue. The authors sampled five separate regions per tumor. As to this clonotype: Antigen specificity is unknown. An end of the junction differs from the germline gene, which may be a read error.

Germline V lookup: CDR1 MNHEY, CDR2 SVGAGI. The CDR3 contains 17 residues. General study findings and limits: Whereas tumor region pairs overlapped more, tumor-adjacent and tumor-blood pairs overlapped less. Only about 8-25% of top clones were detected in each of the five tumor regions. Blood fell significantly below tumors in its top-250-clone fraction (p = 0.039).

The researchers produced TCR beta cDNA from around 0.5 ug total RNA with a constant-region primer. Generation of the TCR beta libraries relied on three nested multiplex PCR rounds using slightly modified ARM-PCR. Each of the first two PCR rounds ran approximately 11 cycles with TRBV1-TRBV30 forward and C-beta reverse primers. TCRdb reprocessed the multiplex PCR reads with MiXCR, giving one entry per CDR3 protein. Among 84,000 or so distinct CDR3 sequences listed, 55% to 85% were seen once. The receptor was isolated from a middle-aged man with primary liver carcinoma and hepatitis B virus infection. The rearrangement links TRBV6-5 to TRBJ2-6; D may be TRBD1 (5 bases). The sequenced sample was liver tumor tissue from sampling region 1. The subset here: tumor region T1, superior pole. CDR3 in amino acids: CATFRQIAMGGTNVLTF. The CDR3 nucleotides are TGTGCCACCTTCCGACAGATTGCTATGGGTGGGACCAACGTCCTGACTTTC.